The sequence of this TCR beta chain was determined in a study of blood T cell repertoires in COVID-19 (dated by TCRdb to 2018 to 2021). Context from the whole study: Collaborator samples came from the United States, Italy and Spain and covered acute and convalescent phases of COVID-19. The material from the prospective study consisted of cDNA or gDNA derived from T cells, B-cell-depleted T cells, or PBMCs. Deeply sampled blood TCRbeta repertoires from subjects exposed to, actively infected with, or recovered from COVID-19 were included in the dataset. The repertoires were released in a freely available public database meant as a resource for research on the immune response to SARS-CoV-2. The samples were drawn from two sources: the first 160 participants of the ongoing ImmuneRACE study, and 1,254 subjects contributed by 6 global collaborators. Sample metadata almost always included a de-identified subject ID, COVID-19 status, age in years and sex. Where available, HLA class I and class II types were obtained from metadata supplied by the sample provider rather than from assay-based typing.

What the study reported, not specific to this receptor: How much clinical and demographic metadata was included differed by source and by participant, and the metadata was provided uncurated.

At one collaborating source in Seattle, patients were enrolled during active infection and were followed longitudinally through the course of disease. Each collaborating institution followed its own protocols to collect whole blood in K2EDTA tubes. Collaborator samples were shipped for TCRbeta analysis as frozen whole blood, isolated PBMCs, or DNA extracted from either sample type. The immunoSEQ Assay, a bias-controlled multiplex PCR, was used to amplify TCRbeta CDR3 regions from genomic DNA. The authors processed their data as follows. Within the assay, amplification of reference gene primers was used to estimate how many nucleated cells each sample contained. Sequence reads were collapsed and filtered to measure the absolute abundance of every unique TCRbeta CDR3 rearrangement. For each sample, productive Simpson clonality was calculated as the square root of Simpson's diversity index over productive rearrangements. TCRdb carries this immuneACCESS record with in-frame sequences only. Its versions omit some clonotypes, under half of them owing to an unresolved V gene in the studies checked, with the rest unexplained. V and J calls and clone size come straight from that table; D and trimming were deduced from the DNA. Counted in this sample were 150,000 or so clones; around 87% of them appeared once. The ten largest clones take up approximately 0.5% of the sample.

Regarding this clone: The antigen this receptor binds is unknown. Base qualities are missing; no much larger clone stands one base away.

CDR1 SGHTA and CDR2 FQGNSA were looked up in the germline V gene. Cut back by 4 bases and 0 bases, the V and J ends lie 19 bases apart. The CDR3 covers 18 residues, taking in both the cysteine and the phenylalanine. The DNA shown is the 54-base CDR3, in frame from base 1. The chain is assembled from TRBV7-2 and TRBJ2-1, with TRBD2 perhaps the D gene, on 6 matching bases. This TCR derives from a man in his fifties or sixties with COVID-19, enrolled during active disease. The source material was peripheral blood. The CDR3 protein sequence reads: CASSSNGRGSSSYNEQFF. The nucleotide sequence is TGTGCCAGCAGCTCTAATGGACGGGGGTCTAGCTCCTACAATGAGCAGTTCTTC.